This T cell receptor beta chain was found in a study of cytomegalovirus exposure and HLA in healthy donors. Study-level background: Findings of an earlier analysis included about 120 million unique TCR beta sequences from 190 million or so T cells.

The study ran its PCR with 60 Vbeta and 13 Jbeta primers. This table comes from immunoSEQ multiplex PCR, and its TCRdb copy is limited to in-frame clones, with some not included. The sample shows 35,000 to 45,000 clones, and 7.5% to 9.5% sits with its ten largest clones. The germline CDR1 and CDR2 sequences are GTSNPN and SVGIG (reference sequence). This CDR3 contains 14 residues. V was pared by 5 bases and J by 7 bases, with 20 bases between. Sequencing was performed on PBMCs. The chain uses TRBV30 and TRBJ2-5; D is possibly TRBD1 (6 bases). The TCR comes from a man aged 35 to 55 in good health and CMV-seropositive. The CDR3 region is CAWDVGTPPGTQYF. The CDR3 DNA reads TGTGCCTGGGACGTGGGGACACCTCCAGGGACCCAGTACTTC.